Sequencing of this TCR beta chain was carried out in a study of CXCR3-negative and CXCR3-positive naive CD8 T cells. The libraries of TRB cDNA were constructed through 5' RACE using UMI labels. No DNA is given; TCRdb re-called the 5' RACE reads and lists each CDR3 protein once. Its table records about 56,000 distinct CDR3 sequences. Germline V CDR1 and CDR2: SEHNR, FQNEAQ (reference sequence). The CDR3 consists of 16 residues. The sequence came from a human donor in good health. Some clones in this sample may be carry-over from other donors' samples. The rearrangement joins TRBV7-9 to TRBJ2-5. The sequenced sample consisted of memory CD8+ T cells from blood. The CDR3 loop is CASSLSIKEPDETQYF.